This TCR beta chain comes out of a study of cytomegalovirus exposure and HLA in healthy donors. PCR amplification relied on 60 Vbeta primers (plus 13 Jbeta primers). The repertoire was sequenced with immunoSEQ multiplex PCR; TCRdb's copy has only in-frame clones and lacks some. The sample includes some 270,000 clones, 80% seen only once; the top ten take roughly 0.31%. On this clone: What it binds is unknown.

Findings and caveats of the study: Common viral pathogens were later found to be apparently linked to several of the most significant clusters. Some 150 TCR beta chains were listed as cytomegalovirus-associated.

The CDR3 runs 15 residues. V lost 3 bases, J lost 1 base, and 10 bases lay in between. The germline V gene encodes CDR1 SGHTA and CDR2 FQGNSA. V is TRBV7-2 and J is TRBJ1-3; perhaps TRBD1 as D (5 bases). Source material: PBMCs. The clonotype originates from a girl aged 2 to 10 in good health and CMV-seronegative. DNA for the CDR3: TGTGCCAGCAGCTTGGCGGGGGGGTCTGGAAACACCATATATTTT. Protein product: CASSLAGGSGNTIYF.